The 5 T cell receptor beta chains listed next were all sequenced from one sample in a study of blood T cell repertoires in COVID-19. Using immunoSEQ multiplex PCR, the repertoire was profiled, and TCRdb retains in-frame clones only, with some absent. The data hold around 320,000 clones, with just under 90% observed a single time. The sample comprised peripheral blood. Source of these receptors: a woman in her twenties or thirties with COVID-19, enrolled during active disease.

The CDR3 DNA is TGTGCCAGCAGCTTAGACGTCTCTTATAATTCACCCCTCCACTTT. Protein: CASSLDVSYNSPLHF. The chain links TRBV11-2 to TRBJ1-6, with no clear D. The V gene's germline CDR1 is SGHAT and CDR2 FQNNGV. V lost 0 bases to trimming and J lost 4 bases, with 7 bases between them. This CDR3 has 15 amino acids.

CDR3 protein: CAIRGDRGLDSGNTIYF. Written as DNA, the CDR3 is TGTGCCATCAGGGGGGACAGGGGGCTTGACTCTGGAAACACCATATATTTT. The J gene is TRBJ1-3, the V gene TRBV10-3, with 12 bases matching TRBD1. The CDR3 spans 17 residues. CDR1 ENHRY and CDR2 SYGVKD come from the germline V gene. After removal of 6 bases from V and 0 bases from J, the junction contained 6 bases not matched to a gene.

The chain joins TRBV21-1 to TRBJ1-4; the D call of TRBD1 is as the table states it, not checked on the DNA. TRBV21-1 counts as a pseudogene. The CDR3 sequence is 16 residues long. The CDR3 bases are TGTGCCAGCAGCAAAGGACACAGACAGGGGGCCAAAAAACTGTTTTTT. This encodes CASSKGHRQGAKKLFF.

The J gene is TRBJ2-1, the V gene TRBV11-3, with TRBD1 identical over 10 bases. This CDR3 has 15 amino acids. Losses at the gene ends were 4 bases for V and 2 bases for J; bases not matched to a gene: 2. Germline V gene lookup returns CDR1 SGHNT and CDR2 YENEEA. The CDR3 protein is CASSSDRGPYNEQFF. DNA for the CDR3: TGTGCCAGCAGCTCCGACAGGGGGCCCTACAATGAGCAGTTCTTC.

The gene calls are TRBV7-9 and TRBJ2-3, with TRBD2 matching over 8 bases. Germline CDR1 SEHNR, CDR2 FQNEAQ (reference sequence). Trimming cost V 5 bases and J 7 bases; bases outside gene matches: 14. The CDR3 totals 16 residues. The DNA for the CDR3 is TGTGCCAGCAGCGGATCGGGGGGGCTAGGGAGTAATACGCAGTATTTT. Translation: CASSGSGGLGSNTQYF.